This T cell receptor beta chain was recovered during a study of Tregs in tolerant kidney transplant recipients. This CDR3 has 16 residues. V was cut by 4 bases and J by 2 bases, with 18 bases left in between. Looked up from germline, CDR1 is SGHDN and CDR2 is FVKESK. The assay was immunoSEQ multiplex PCR, and TCRdb's table has in-frame clones only and misses some. The table includes tens of thousands of clones, 93% detected once. Notes on the study in general: Expanding Tregs on activated donor B cells appeared to best identify donor-specific TCRbeta clones. For some patients, primers changed over time, blocking nucleotide-level comparison. Tolerant patients' donor-specific Tregs expanded beyond overall Tregs, suggesting antigen-driven growth.

Related graft donors supplied nonmyeloablative bone marrow transplants, and mixed chimerism was transient. Thawed PBMCs were FACS-sorted into unstimulated CD4+CD25+CD127- regulatory T cells, CD4+CD25- non-regulatory cells, CD4 and CD8 cells. In regard to this clone: Its antigen is undetermined.

Sequencing used CD4+ T cells from blood (PBMCs), obtained 12 months after the transplant. The receptor was isolated from a human patient who received a combined kidney and bone marrow transplant. Certain T cells may be donor cells from the graft. The chain carries TRBV14 and TRBJ2-7, with D tentatively TRBD2 (6 bases). Written as DNA, the CDR3 is TGTGCCAGCAGCCCACTAGCAGGGCCAGGTACCTACGAGCAGTACTTC. Amino acids: CASSPLAGPGTYEQYF.